The clone carrying this T cell receptor beta chain showed up just once. The sample contains more than one DNA sequence encoding this CDR3. The table came from immunoSEQ multiplex PCR; TCRdb's copy has only in-frame clones and leaves some out. The table records around 450,000 clones, about nine tenths of them present only once. This sample is drawn from a study of blood T cell repertoires in COVID-19. The overall study: Acute-phase and convalescent COVID-19 samples originated in the United States, Italy and Spain. Sample material is recorded as cDNA or gDNA derived from T cells, B-cell-depleted T cells, or PBMCs.

The age range of participants was about 18 to 95 years, with residence in under 30 US areas. Cohort 3 donors were reported recovered after two negative PCRs, clearance, or symptom resolution. CDR3 size: 14 residues. The V gene's germline CDR1 is SGHNT and CDR2 YYREEE (reference sequence). V dropped 0 bases and J dropped 4 bases, with 9 bases sitting between them. The J gene is TRBJ2-3, the V gene TRBV5-4; D is perhaps TRBD2 (5 bases). Material for sequencing was PBMCs or T cells enriched from blood (not recorded which). This TCR was sampled from a young woman who had recovered from COVID-19. Here the CDR3 reads CASSLGLAADTQYF. The CDR3 nucleotides are TGTGCCAGCAGCTTGGGGCTAGCTGCAGATACGCAGTATTTT.